Each of the 19 T cell receptor beta chains below was sequenced from the same sample in a study of blood T cell repertoires in COVID-19. Assay used: immunoSEQ multiplex PCR; TCRdb lists only in-frame clones, some missing. The data contain approximately 310,000 clones, around 86% of them singletons. Sequencing input: peripheral blood. The receptors were gathered from a man aged 45 to 65 with active or convalescent COVID-19.

V is TRBV10-1 and J is TRBJ2-7; 8 nucleotides match TRBD1. The V gene end was trimmed by 5 bases and the J gene end by 1 base; junction bases not matched to a gene: 7. Germline lookup yields CDR1 WNHNN and CDR2 SYGVQD (reference sequence). The CDR3 runs 15 residues. The CDR3 loop is CASSPGRGLSYEQYF. DNA for the CDR3: TGCGCCAGCAGTCCTGGCAGGGGGCTTTCCTACGAGCAGTACTTC.

This sequence joins TRBV6-5 and TRBJ2-7; 9 bases map to TRBD1. Germline CDR1 MNHEY, CDR2 SVGAGI. Trimming took 5 bases from V and 1 from J; bases not matched to a gene: 3. CDR3 size: 14 residues. CDR3 sequence (DNA): TGTGCCAGCAGTAGGGACAGGGTATCCTACGAGCAGTACTTC. It translates to CASSRDRVSYEQYF.

This clone was detected only once. V is TRBV19 and J is TRBJ1-1, with a tentative D call TRBD1 (5 bases). There are 15 residues in the CDR3. Germline V gene sequence: CDR1 LNHDA, CDR2 SQIVND (reference sequence). V gave up 9 bases and J gave up 0 bases, with 17 bases separating them. DNA for the CDR3: TGTGCCAGCGACAGCGCATATAGAGTGAACACTGAAGCTTTCTTT. This encodes CASDSAYRVNTEAFF.

The CDR3 DNA follows: TGTGCCAGCAACCCGGGGGGGGGCAACATTCAGTACTTC. Translating gives CASNPGGGNIQYF. The genes are TRBV21-1 and TRBJ2-4; TRBD2 was called by the table and not checked on the DNA. TRBV21-1 is tagged as a pseudogene. The CDR3 sequence is 13 residues long.

This clone has a single count. This chain joins TRBV28 and TRBJ1-3; weak D call: TRBD1 (6 bases). The CDR3 length is 15 residues. Germline loops: CDR1 MDHEN, CDR2 SYDVKM. V lost 5 bases, J lost 1 base, and 12 bases lay in between. CDR3 region: CASSLDSFSGNTIYF. In DNA form, the CDR3 reads TGTGCCAGCAGTCTGGACAGCTTTTCTGGAAACACCATATATTTT. The entire variable domain, with the rest obtained from reference TRBV28 and TRBJ1-3, is as follows: DVKVTQSSRYLVKRTGEKVFLECVQDMDHENMFWYRQDPGLGLRLIYFSYDVKMKEKGDIPEGYSVSREKKERFSLILESASTNQTSMYLCASSLDSFSGNTIYFGEGSWLTVV.

CDR3 protein: CASSKGQGPPRITSNYGYTF. The CDR3 region has the DNA TGCGCCAGCAGCAAGGGACAGGGGCCGCCCCGCATCACTTCTAACTATGGCTACACCTTC. V gene TRBV5-1 combines with J gene TRBJ1-2, with TRBD1 matching over 10 bases. V shed 4 bases, J shed 0 bases, and the junction held 18 bases outside the gene matches. The length of the CDR3 is 20 residues. The germline gives CDR1 SGHRS, CDR2 YFSETQ.

This clone was recorded only once. The chain links TRBV9 to TRBJ2-6; D possibly corresponds to TRBD1 (6 bases). Germline-derived CDR1 and CDR2 are SGDLS and YYNGEE. This CDR3 is 19 amino acids long. Trimming removed 1 base from V and 0 bases from J, with 17 bases in between. CDR3 DNA: TGTGCCAGCAGCGTAAAAACAGGGCTTTATTTCTCTGGGGCCAACGTCCTGACTTTC. Its translation is CASSVKTGLYFSGANVLTF.

The chain joins TRBV5-3 to TRBJ2-3, with 12 bases fitting TRBD2. TRBV5-3 is placed among ORFs of uncertain function. Trimming removed 4 bases from V and 2 bases from J; junction bases left unmatched: 17. CDR3 length equals 20 residues. The chain's CDR3 is CARSPPIGLAGRRDTDTQYF. As DNA, the CDR3 is TGTGCCAGAAGCCCTCCTATTGGACTAGCGGGGCGACGAGACACAGATACGCAGTATTTT.

V and J are TRBV5-6 and TRBJ2-3; D gene uncertain. The germline V and J ends were trimmed by 1 base and 6 bases, with 3 bases remaining between them. The germline CDR1 and CDR2 sequences are SGHDT and YYEEEE. The CDR3 extends over 11 amino acids. The chain's CDR3 is CASSLLDTQYF. The DNA of the CDR3 is TGTGCCAGCAGCTTGCTGGATACGCAGTATTTT.

The V call is TRBV5-6, the J call TRBJ1-1; 9 nucleotides align to TRBD1. V shed 5 bases and J 4 bases; nucleotides not matched to a gene: 9. The germline gives CDR1 SGHDT, CDR2 YYEEEE. CDR3 length equals 15 residues. Here the CDR3 DNA reads TGTGCCAGCAGACGGACAGGGGTCTCGGGCACTGAAGCTTTCTTT. Its protein product is CASRRTGVSGTEAFF. The full variable domain, with the rest looked up from reference TRBV5-6 and TRBJ1-1, is DAGVTQSPTHLIKTRGQQVTLRCSPKSGHDTVSWYQQALGQGPQFIFQYYEEEERQRGNFPDRFSGHQFPNYSSELNVNALLLGDSALYLCASRRTGVSGTEAFFGQGTRLTVV.

V and J are TRBV4-3 and TRBJ1-4; perhaps TRBD1 as D (5 bases). Germline CDR1 reads LGHNA; CDR2 reads YSLEER. V lost 4 bases, J lost 5 bases, and 8 bases lay in between. There are 13 residues in the CDR3. The CDR3 spells CASSPNRNEKLFF. The CDR3, as DNA: TGCGCCAGCAGCCCAAACAGGAATGAAAAACTGTTTTTT.

This chain links TRBV7-2 with TRBJ1-2, with 7 bases aligning to TRBD1. The V segment lost 5 bases and the J segment 4 bases; nucleotides outside the gene matches: 10. Per the germline V gene, CDR1 is SGHTA and CDR2 is FQGNSA. This CDR3 contains 15 residues. CDR3 sequence reads: CASSPHPDRVYGYTF. The DNA for the CDR3 is TGTGCCAGCAGCCCCCACCCCGACAGGGTCTATGGCTACACCTTC.

The chain has TRBV4-3 and TRBJ2-7, with 9 positions matching TRBD1. There are 15 residues in the CDR3. The J segment lost 5 bases and the V segment lost 0 bases, leaving 5 bases of the junction unmatched. Germline V gene sequence: CDR1 LGHNA, CDR2 YSLEER. The CDR3 loop reads CASSQEGDRANEQYF. DNA for the CDR3: TGCGCCAGCAGCCAAGAGGGGGACAGGGCCAACGAGCAGTACTTC.

DNA for the CDR3: TGCGCCAGCAGCTCGGGACAGGGGCCGGGACCTAGCACAGATACGCAGTATTTT. It yields the protein CASSSGQGPGPSTDTQYF. The chain recombines TRBV5-1 with TRBJ2-3; TRBD1 matches at 10 bases. Germline CDR1 is SGHRS and CDR2 is YFSETQ. CDR3 length equals 18 residues. With 3 bases clipped from V and 0 bases from J, the junction kept 10 bases outside the gene matches.

The rearrangement uses TRBV5-5 and TRBJ1-2; 7 nucleotides agree with TRBD1. The CDR3 runs 13 residues. Per germline, CDR1 SGHKS and CDR2 YYEKEE (reference sequence). The J segment lost 3 bases and the V segment lost 4 bases, leaving 3 bases of the junction unmatched. CDR3 amino acids: CASSTQGDYGYTF. The CDR3 DNA reads as TGTGCCAGCAGCACCCAGGGGGACTATGGCTACACCTTC.

The chain employs TRBV7-2 and TRBJ2-1; 9 nucleotides align to TRBD1. This CDR3 has 13 amino acids. The germline V gene encodes CDR1 SGHTA and CDR2 FQGNSA. V gave up 5 bases and J gave up 5 bases; unmatched junction bases: 1. DNA for the CDR3: TGTGCCAGCAGCGGGACAGGGCACAATGAGCAGTTCTTC. Its protein product is CASSGTGHNEQFF.

The chain combines TRBV10-3 with TRBJ1-4; D is perhaps TRBD1 (5 bases). Trimming cost V 0 bases and J 7 bases, with 12 bases left between them. The CDR3 covers 15 residues. Germline V CDR1 and CDR2: ENHRY, SYGVKD. This chain's CDR3 is CAISESAGRGEKLFF. In DNA, the CDR3 is TGTGCCATCAGTGAGTCCGCGGGAAGGGGTGAAAAACTGTTTTTT.

The V call is TRBV9, the J call TRBJ2-3; D might be TRBD2 (6 bases). The V gene lost 4 bases and the J gene lost 4 bases, with 16 bases spanning the gap. The germline gives CDR1 SGDLS, CDR2 YYNGEE. CDR3 length: 15 amino acids. CDR3 sequence: CASSSRGAKADTQYF. The DNA of the CDR3 is TGTGCCAGCAGCTCACGCGGGGCCAAAGCAGATACGCAGTATTTT.

The rearrangement links TRBV18 to TRBJ1-5; 8 bases line up with TRBD1. The trim removed 6 bases at V and 7 bases at J, leaving 5 bases unmatched. Germline loops: CDR1 KGHSH, CDR2 LQKENI. The CDR3 has 13 amino acids. CDR3 DNA: TGTGCCAGCTCCGGGGACAGGTCCCAGCCCCAGCATTTT. This encodes CASSGDRSQPQHF.